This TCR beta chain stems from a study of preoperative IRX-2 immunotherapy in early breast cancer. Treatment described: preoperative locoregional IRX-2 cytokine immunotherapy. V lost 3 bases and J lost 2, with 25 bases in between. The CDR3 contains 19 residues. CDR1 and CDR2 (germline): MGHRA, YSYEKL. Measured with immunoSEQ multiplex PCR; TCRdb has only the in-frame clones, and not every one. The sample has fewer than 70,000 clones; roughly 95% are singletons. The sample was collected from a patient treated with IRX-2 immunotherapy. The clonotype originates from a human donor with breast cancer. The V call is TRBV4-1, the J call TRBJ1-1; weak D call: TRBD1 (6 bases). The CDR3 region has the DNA TGCGCCAGCAGCCAGCTCCCCTCGGGGGGCCTGGGGGCCAACACTGAAGCTTTCTTT. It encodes CASSQLPSGGLGANTEAFF.